This is a list of T cell receptor beta chains from one sample in a study of T cells in Graves' hyperthyroidism and ophthalmopathy. TCRdb analysed the multiplex PCR reads with MiXCR anew, one entry per CDR3 protein. Altogether some 550,000 distinct CDR3 sequences are present, approximately 15% being singletons, with the ten largest covering approximately 3.5%. The sample was blood. The receptors derive from a woman aged 40 to 50 with Graves' ophthalmopathy. CDR3s include the opening cysteine and the closing phenylalanine or tryptophan. D genes are given only for firm matches. Only part of the rows carry a size: once, few, many, or a class if the clone is expanded.

J gene | V gene | clone size | D gene | CDR3 DNA | CDR3 protein
TRBJ2-7 | TRBV10-2 | NA | NA | TGCGCCAGCAAAGGGAGGAACGAGCAGTACTTC | CASKGRNEQYF
TRBJ2-2 | TRBV2 | NA | TRBD1 | TGTGCCAGCTCGGGACAGGGGTTTAAAACCGGGGAGCGGTTTTTT | CASSGQGFKTGERFF
TRBJ2-1 | TRBV4-1 | few | NA | TGCGCCAGCAGCACAGGACCCCTAGGGGGGTACAATGAGCAGTTCTTC | CASSTGPLGGYNEQFF
TRBJ1-1 | TRBV19 | few | NA | TGTGCCAGTAGTATCCAGGAAGGGCCCACTGAAGCTTTCTTT | CASSIQEGPTEAFF
TRBJ2-1 | TRBV19 | NA | NA | TGTGCCAGTAGTACCTCGGACGGGCTCTCCTACAATGAGCAGTTCTTC | CASSTSDGLSYNEQFF
TRBJ2-1 | TRBV12-5 | many | NA | TGTGCTAGTGGTTTGGTACAAGTCGGGCGAGGAGCCTACAATGAGCAGTTCTTC | CASGLVQVGRGAYNEQFF
TRBJ2-1 | TRBV18 | few | NA | TGTGCCAGCTCATCACTAGCAAGCTCCTACAATGAGCAGTTCTTC | CASSSLASSYNEQFF
TRBJ2-1 | TRBV11-2 | many | NA | TGTGCCAGCAGCCTCCGAGGGACCCTACTCCACAATGAGCAGTTCTTC | CASSLRGTLLHNEQFF
TRBJ1-2 | TRBV30 | many | TRBD1 | TGTGCCTGGAGTGATTCCGGGACAGGGGGCTACTATGGCTACACCTTC | CAWSDSGTGGYYGYTF
TRBJ2-1 | TRBV7-2 | many | NA | TGTGCCAGCAGCTTAGCGCGGTCAGGGAGGGGGACCAATGAGCAGTTCTTC | CASSLARSGRGTNEQFF
TRBJ2-3 | TRBV6-1 | many | NA | TGTGCCAGCAGTGTGGACATTTCTAGCACAGATACGCAGTATTTT | CASSVDISSTDTQYF
TRBJ2-2 | TRBV6-1 | many | TRBD1 | TGTGCCAGCAGTGACGTTTCCGGGACAGAGAACACCGGGGAGCTGTTTTTT | CASSDVSGTENTGELFF
TRBJ2-7 | TRBV10-3 | few | NA | TGTGCCATCAGTGCGGGAGCCTACGAGCAGTACTTC | CAISAGAYEQYF
TRBJ2-1 | TRBV6-1 | NA | TRBD2 | TGTGCCAGCAGTGAACTAGCGGTTAATGAGCAGTTCTTC | CASSELAVNEQFF
TRBJ1-6 | TRBV5-1 | few | NA | TGCGCCAGCAGCTTGGAGGAGGGGGTGAGCTCCTATAATTCACCCCTCCACTTT | CASSLEEGVSSYNSPLHF
TRBJ2-1 | TRBV7-2 | many | NA | TGTGCCAGCAGCTTAGGCATCAGCTCCTACAATGAGCAGTTCTTC | CASSLGISSYNEQFF
TRBJ2-7 | TRBV7-2 | NA | TRBD2 | TGTGCCAGCAGCTTAGCCTTGGGACGGGGGGTTCTCGACGAGCAGTACTTC | CASSLALGRGVLDEQYF
TRBJ1-5 | TRBV2 | many | TRBD1 | TGTGCCAGTACAGGGGCAACTGGGCAGCCCCAGCATTTT | CASTGATGQPQHF
TRBJ1-1 | TRBV2 | NA | NA | TGTGCCAGTAGGACAGCGATGAACACTGAAGCTTTCTTT | CASRTAMNTEAFF
TRBJ2-2 | TRBV6-1 | many | NA | TGTGCCAGCAGTGAAGAAGGGGGGGGTCCCGGGGAGCTGTTTTTT | CASSEEGGGPGELFF
TRBJ1-2 | TRBV12-3/TRBV12-4 | NA | NA | TGTGCCAGCAGTTTAAATGGGGGCCGGGGCTATGGCTACACCTTC | CASSLNGGRGYGYTF
TRBJ2-7 | TRBV2 | many | TRBD1 | TGTGCCAGCAGCGAGACAGGGCCCTACGAGCAGTACTTC | CASSETGPYEQYF
TRBJ2-1 | TRBV3-1 | many | NA | TGTGCCAGCAGCCACCAGACAGGTTACAATGAGCAGTTCTTC | CASSHQTGYNEQFF
TRBJ1-5 | TRBV12-3/TRBV12-4 | many | NA | TGTGCCAGCAGTTTCGGGAATCAGCCCCAGCATTTT | CASSFGNQPQHF
TRBJ2-5 | TRBV24-1 | few | NA | TGTGCCACCAGTGATTCGCGGGGTGTCGAGACCCAGTACTTC | CATSDSRGVETQYF
TRBJ2-7 | TRBV28 | many | TRBD2 | TGTGCCAGCAGTTTTTACGTCTCTAGCGGGACGCACTACGAGCAGTACTTC | CASSFYVSSGTHYEQYF
TRBJ2-1 | TRBV5-1 | NA | TRBD2 | TGCGCCAGCAGCTTACTAGCGGGAGAAGTCAATGAGCAGTTCTTC | CASSLLAGEVNEQFF
TRBJ1-1 | TRBV3-1 | NA | TRBD1 | TGTGCCAGCAGCCACCAGGGACAGACGAACACTGAAGCTTTCTTT | CASSHQGQTNTEAFF